These 5 T cell receptor beta chains were all obtained from the same sample, sequenced in a study of T cell responses to AZD1222 COVID-19 vaccine. Generated by immunoSEQ multiplex PCR, the TCRdb table keeps only in-frame clones and is missing some. There are roughly 97,000 clones in the sample; around nine tenths occur only once, and approximately 19% lies in the top ten. The sequences come from peripheral blood, collected on day 0 of AZD1222 vaccination. These receptor sequences come from an adult in good health.

This clone was seen a single time. The chain has TRBV10-3 and TRBJ1-2, with D hard to call. Trimming removed 8 bases at V and 5 bases at J, with 18 bases between. CDR3 size: 14 residues. In germline, CDR1 is ENHRY, CDR2 SYGVKD. The CDR3 loop reads CAIHDQQREYGYTF. The CDR3 region has the DNA TGTGCCATCCACGACCAACAGCGAGAATATGGCTACACCTTC.

The chain links TRBV11-3 to TRBJ2-1; D could derive from TRBD1 or TRBD2 (5 bases each). Per germline, CDR1 SGHNT and CDR2 YENEEA. Trimming cost V 0 bases and J 9 bases, with 9 bases left between them. CDR3 size: 13 residues. The CDR3 DNA sequence: TGTGCCAGCAGCTTAGATCGAGGGGCTGAGCAGTTCTTC. It codes for CASSLDRGAEQFF.

V is TRBV10-3 and J is TRBJ1-1, with D hard to call. Deletions cut 0 bases from V and 4 bases from J, with 12 bases between. Germline-derived CDR1 and CDR2 are ENHRY and SYGVKD. This CDR3 has 15 amino acids. The CDR3 region has the DNA TGTGCCATCAGTGAGTCGGTCCTACGGGGCACTGAAGCTTTCTTT. Amino acid sequence: CAISESVLRGTEAFF.

The chain uses TRBV7-9 and TRBJ1-1, with TRBD1 matching 9 bases. This CDR3 contains 15 residues. With 5 bases clipped from V and 5 bases from J, the junction kept 9 bases outside the gene matches. Germline V gives CDR1 SEHNR, CDR2 FQNEAQ (reference sequence). CDR3 in DNA: TGTGCCAGCAGCCCTACACAGGGGGCTCGAACTGAAGCTTTCTTT. Amino acids: CASSPTQGARTEAFF.

The chain recombines TRBV27 with TRBJ2-7, with D maybe TRBD1 (6 bases). Germline CDR1 and CDR2: MNHEY and SMNVEV (reference sequence). V lost 8 bases and J lost 3, with 23 bases in between. The CDR3 runs to 16 residues. CDR3 bases: TGTGCCAGCCCGAAGGGGGTAGAGAACTCTTACTACGAGCAGTACTTC. As protein: CASPKGVENSYYEQYF.